What follows describes a single T cell receptor beta chain. These data come from a study of T cell changes during pregnancy in multiple sclerosis. The CDR3 consists of 15 residues. CDR1 and CDR2 (germline): LNHDA, SQIVND (reference sequence). V dropped 5 bases and J dropped 11; count of bases not matched to a gene: 12. Clones were read by immunoSEQ multiplex PCR, and TCRdb kept only the in-frame ones, dropping some. The profile shows 40,000 or so clones, 85% to 95% of them singletons. This specimen was CD8+ T cells from peripheral blood mononuclear cells, taken in the third trimester of pregnancy. The chain employs TRBV19 and TRBJ1-5; TRBD1 matches at 10 bases. The origin of this receptor is a female donor with multiple sclerosis, enrolled in a pregnancy study. In DNA form, the CDR3 reads TGTGCCAGTAGTCCAGACAGGGGGCTCCCAGGAGCCCAGCATTTT. It specifies CASSPDRGLPGAQHF.